Shown below are 31 T cell receptor beta chains from a single sample sequenced in a study of vaccination effects on CD4 cells after COVID-19. TCRdb's copy holds only in-frame clones and misses some; the assay was immunoSEQ multiplex PCR. Here the sample spans approximately 40,000 clones, approximately 82% being singletons. Around day 10 of culture, CD4+ T cells were separated out. PCR-confirmed SARS-CoV-2 infection occurred in the person between March and December 2020. The participants, recipients of two vaccine doses, got either BNT162b2 or mRNA-1273. What these receptors recognize is not known. This material consisted of CD4+ T cells from PBMCs cultured without peptide, taken after COVID-19 vaccination. These receptors all come from a human donor who had a prior SARS-CoV-2 infection.

This chain joins TRBV7-2 and TRBJ1-5; 7 positions match TRBD1. The CDR3 consists of 16 residues. J lost 0 bases, V lost 3 bases, and 5 bases had no gene match. CDR1 and CDR2 from the germline V gene are SGHTA and FQGNSA. CDR3 loop: CASSFETGRSNQPQHF. Here the CDR3 DNA reads TGTGCCAGCAGCTTTGAGACAGGGCGTAGCAATCAGCCCCAGCATTTT.

This sequence joins TRBV7-3 and TRBJ2-1, with D hard to call. V was trimmed by 4 bases and J by 6 bases, leaving 22 bases between them. Germline-derived CDR1 and CDR2 are SGHTA and FQGTGA. The CDR3 consists of 17 residues. CDR3 nucleotides: TGTGCCAGCAGCTCCCTGAACCCACCTTATGGGCTCAATGAGCAGTTCTTC. Protein product: CASSSLNPPYGLNEQFF.

This clone turned up a few times. V gene TRBV7-3 combines with J gene TRBJ2-2, with D tentatively TRBD1 (6 bases). The CDR3 is made up of 14 amino acids. V lost 4 bases and J lost 1, with 7 bases in between. Germline CDR1 is SGHTA and CDR2 is FQGTGA. CDR3 sequence (DNA): TGTGCCAGCAGCTCGGGACAGAACACCGGGGAGCTGTTTTTT. Encoded protein: CASSSGQNTGELFF.

This clone has just a few counts. V is TRBV11-2 and J is TRBJ2-7; no firm D call. V gave up 3 bases and J gave up 1 base, with 10 bases separating them. The germline V gene encodes CDR1 SGHAT and CDR2 FQNNGV. CDR3 length: 14 residues. The CDR3 loop is CASSFDIYSYEQYF. CDR3 DNA sequence: TGTGCCAGCAGCTTCGACATTTATTCCTACGAGCAGTACTTC.

The chain uses TRBV7-3 and TRBJ2-5, with 8 nucleotides matching TRBD2. Trimming removed 2 bases from V and 2 bases from J; junction bases left unmatched: 7. CDR3 length: 16 residues. CDR1 and CDR2 from the germline V gene are SGHTA and FQGTGA. The CDR3 is CASSLFPAGAQETQYF. CDR3 DNA sequence: TGTGCCAGCAGCTTATTCCCAGCGGGGGCACAAGAGACCCAGTACTTC.

This clone was detected a few times. V gene TRBV29-1 combines with J gene TRBJ2-7, with D possibly TRBD1 on 6 matching bases. The ends were cut back, 7 bases at V and 1 base at J, with 14 bases in the middle. The CDR3 sequence is 13 residues long. Per the germline V gene, CDR1 is SQVTM and CDR2 is ANQGSEA. CDR3 protein: CSAKQGPSYEQYF. CDR3 coding DNA: TGCAGCGCAAAACAGGGACCGTCCTACGAGCAGTACTTC.

This sequence joins TRBV4-1 and TRBJ2-1; 9 bases are a match to TRBD2. The CDR3 has 16 residues. J lost 6 bases, V lost 4 bases, and 10 bases had no gene match. Germline CDR1 is MGHRA and CDR2 is YSYEKL. The CDR3 is CASSPRGGRASNEQFF. In DNA, the CDR3 is TGCGCCAGCAGCCCCCGGGGCGGGAGGGCCAGCAATGAGCAGTTCTTC.

V usage is TRBV3-1 (or the pseudogene TRBV3-2) and J usage is TRBJ2-7; D is ambiguous. Trimming pared 0 bases from V and 1 base from J, leaving 7 bases between. Germline V gene lookup returns CDR1 LGHDT and CDR2 YNNKEL (reference sequence). The CDR3 is made up of 14 amino acids. For the CDR3, the DNA is TGTGCCAGCAGCCAAGACCCCCATTCCTACGAGCAGTACTTC. It yields the protein CASSQDPHSYEQYF.

This chain joins TRBV21-1 and TRBJ1-6; TRBD1, the table's D call, was not compared with the DNA. TRBV21-1 is reported as a pseudogene. CDR3 length: 15 amino acids. The CDR3 sequence: CASSIYSSYNSPLHF. CDR3 DNA sequence: TGTGCCAGCAGCATTTACAGCTCCTATAATTCACCCCTCCACTTT.

The chain employs TRBV5-1 and TRBJ1-4; 8 nucleotides line up with TRBD1. CDR1 and CDR2 (germline): SGHRS, YFSETQ. Germline trimming cut 4 bases from V and 7 bases from J; bases unmatched to any gene: 9. This CDR3 has 15 amino acids. The chain's CDR3 is CASSPLSTGGEKLFF. The CDR3 region has the DNA TGCGCCAGCAGCCCGCTGTCTACAGGGGGTGAAAAACTGTTTTTT.

Only a few counts were recorded for this clone. The rearrangement links TRBV5-1 to TRBJ2-1, with D possibly TRBD2 on 5 matching bases. The CDR3 totals 13 residues. Trimming took 1 base from V and 5 from J, leaving 7 bases between them. The germline gives CDR1 SGHRS, CDR2 YFSETQ. The CDR3 here is CASSLRGNNEQFF. In nucleotides, the CDR3 is TGCGCCAGCAGCTTGCGAGGGAACAATGAGCAGTTCTTC.

V gene TRBV28 combines with J gene TRBJ2-3; no clear D gene. Between the trimmed V and J ends, which lost 2 bases and 4 bases, there was a span of 7 bases. Germline values: CDR1 MDHEN, CDR2 SYDVKM. The CDR3 is made up of 13 amino acids. The CDR3 loop is CASSLRFPDTQYF. The CDR3, as DNA: TGTGCCAGCAGTTTAAGATTTCCAGATACGCAGTATTTT.

The rearrangement uses TRBV28 and TRBJ2-7, with D unresolved. This CDR3 region has 14 residues. Germline values: CDR1 MDHEN, CDR2 SYDVKM. The germline V and J ends were trimmed by 2 bases and 7 bases, with 15 bases remaining between them. CDR3 in amino acids: CASSLGSPPREQYF. Here the CDR3 DNA reads TGTGCCAGCAGTTTAGGGTCTCCCCCGAGGGAGCAGTACTTC.

This clone turned up a few times. V usage is TRBV7-9 and J usage is TRBJ2-2; D is uncertain. Germline V lookup: CDR1 SEHNR, CDR2 FQNEAQ (reference sequence). Trimming left V 0 bases short and J 6 bases short, with 14 bases between. The CDR3 covers 16 residues. The CDR3 loop is CASSLALRLLAGELFF. The CDR3 DNA is TGTGCCAGCAGCTTAGCGCTGAGACTCTTGGCCGGGGAGCTGTTTTTT.

This chain uses TRBV11-3 with TRBJ1-1; D uncertain. The CDR3 loop spans 13 amino acids. Germline V gene data show CDR1 as SGHNT and CDR2 as YENEEA. The V end lost 0 bases, the J end lost 2 bases, and 4 bases lay between the germline ends. This CDR3 reads CASSLDVNTEAFF. The CDR3 nucleotides are TGTGCCAGCAGCTTAGATGTCAACACTGAAGCTTTCTTT.

V and J are TRBV9 and TRBJ1-3; D not resolved. V lost 4 bases and J 0 bases, leaving 8 bases between the germline ends. Germline loops: CDR1 SGDLS, CDR2 YYNGEE. The CDR3 has 14 residues. CDR3 sequence (DNA): TGTGCCAGCAGCTCCACTCTCTCTGGAAACACCATATATTTT. This codes for CASSSTLSGNTIYF.

The V call is TRBV18, the J call TRBJ1-4; TRBD1 is a possible D gene (5 bases). This CDR3 comprises 15 residues. The V end was cut by 3 bases, the J end by 8 bases, with 16 bases between. In germline, CDR1 is KGHSH, CDR2 LQKENI. Written as DNA, the CDR3 is TGTGCCAGCTCACCTGGGACCGGGGGAAGGGAAAAACTGTTTTTT. It codes for CASSPGTGGREKLFF.

The genes are TRBV30 and TRBJ1-3; no definite D call. The CDR3 spans 16 residues. Trimming removed 0 bases from V and 4 bases from J, with 16 bases in between. The V gene's germline CDR1 is GTSNPN and CDR2 SVGIG (reference sequence). This CDR3 reads CAWSVWPRKSGNTIYF. The CDR3 nucleotides are TGTGCCTGGAGTGTATGGCCGAGAAAGTCGGGAAACACCATATATTTT.

This clone has a single count. This sequence joins TRBV7-3 and TRBJ2-6; D gene unclear. Deletions cut 5 bases from V and 0 bases from J, with 8 bases between. Per germline, CDR1 SGHTA and CDR2 FQGTGA. The CDR3 contains 15 residues. The CDR3 loop reads CASSASRSGANVLTF. The CDR3 region has the DNA TGTGCCAGCAGCGCTTCCCGCTCTGGGGCCAACGTCCTGACTTTC. Combining the CDR3 with reference TRBV7-3 and TRBJ2-6 gives the whole variable domain GAGVSQTPSNKVTEKGKYVELRCDPISGHTALYWYRQSLGQGPEFLIYFQGTGAADDSGLPNDRFFAVRPEGSVSTLKIQRTERGDSAVYLCASSASRSGANVLTFGAGSRLTVL.

V is TRBV6-5 and J is TRBJ2-5; 11 bases map to TRBD2. Germline CDR1 is MNHEY and CDR2 is SVGAGI. There are 15 residues in the CDR3. V lost 8 bases to trimming and J lost 2 bases; unmatched junction nucleotides: 7. The DNA for the CDR3 is TGTGCCAGCTTTGGGCTAGCGGGGGGTCAAGAGACCCAGTACTTC. It encodes CASFGLAGGQETQYF.

The chain employs TRBV7-9 and TRBJ2-1; D is possibly TRBD2 (6 bases). The CDR3 extends over 13 amino acids. V lost 5 bases and J 6 bases, leaving 11 bases between the germline ends. CDR1 SEHNR and CDR2 FQNEAQ come from the germline V gene (reference sequence). CDR3 loop: CASSTMEGNEQFF. In DNA, the CDR3 is TGTGCCAGCAGCACTATGGAGGGCAATGAGCAGTTCTTC.

The chain joins TRBV15 to TRBJ1-1; D is unresolved. V gave up 1 base and J gave up 5 bases, with 5 bases separating them. Germline assignment: CDR1 LNHNV and CDR2 YYDKDF (reference sequence). This CDR3 spans 12 amino acids. The CDR3 sequence is CATSRAGTEAFF. In nucleotides, the CDR3 is TGTGCCACCAGCAGAGCGGGAACTGAAGCTTTCTTT.

The gene calls are TRBV11-1 and TRBJ1-1; D not resolved. From germline, CDR1 is SGHAT and CDR2 FQDESV (reference sequence). Trimming pared 3 bases from V and 1 base from J, leaving 6 bases between. The CDR3 runs to 13 residues. The CDR3 loop reads CASSFARNTEAFF. The CDR3 DNA reads TGTGCCAGCAGCTTCGCGAGGAACACTGAAGCTTTCTTT. Full variable domain (remainder filled in from reference TRBV11-1 and TRBJ1-1): EAEVAQSPRYKITEKSQAVAFWCDPISGHATLYWYRQILGQGPELLVQFQDESVVDDSQLPKDRFSAERLKGVDSTLKIQPAELGDSAMYLCASSFARNTEAFFGQGTRLTVV.

CDR3 amino acids: CASSLTSGGYNEQFF. The CDR3 region has the DNA TGTGCCAGCAGTTTAACTAGCGGGGGCTACAATGAGCAGTTCTTC. V usage is TRBV2 and J usage is TRBJ2-1; 11 nucleotides match TRBD2. V dropped 5 bases and J dropped 3; count of bases not matched to a gene: 3. The CDR3 extends over 15 amino acids. Germline assignment: CDR1 SNHLY and CDR2 FYNNEI.

V gene TRBV5-1 combines with J gene TRBJ1-1, with no clear D. Trimming took 5 bases from V and 2 from J, leaving 13 bases between them. CDR3 length: 14 residues. Germline V lookup: CDR1 SGHRS, CDR2 YFSETQ. The DNA of the CDR3 is TGCGCCAGCAGAGAGTGGAACCTTAACACTGAAGCTTTCTTT. This encodes CASREWNLNTEAFF.

The chain recombines TRBV4-1 with TRBJ2-5; the D call may be TRBD1 or TRBD2 (7 bases each). This CDR3 is 15 amino acids long. V dropped 1 base and J dropped 5 bases, with 14 bases sitting between them. Germline loops: CDR1 MGHRA, CDR2 YSYEKL. CDR3 DNA: TGCGCCAGCAGCCAAGGTTCAGGGGGAGGGGAGACCCAGTACTTC. Protein: CASSQGSGGGETQYF.

The chain uses TRBV3-1 (or the pseudogene TRBV3-2) and TRBJ2-7; maybe TRBD2 (6 bases). CDR3 length: 13 residues. Trimming took off 4 bases at V and 13 bases at J, with 20 bases between the two ends. Germline V gives CDR1 LGHDT, CDR2 YNNKEL (reference sequence). CDR3 region: CASSLTGEPPLYF. The DNA for the CDR3 is TGTGCCAGCAGCCTGACGGGAGAGCCCCCCCTCTACTTC.

The CDR3 region is CASSPGPWTTTSLPYPYYEQYF. The CDR3 nucleotides are TGCGCCAGCAGCCCCGGACCTTGGACTACGACTAGCCTCCCATACCCTTACTACGAGCAGTACTTC. J is TRBJ2-7 and V is TRBV10-1, with TRBD2 matching 7 bases. This CDR3 region has 22 residues. The J segment lost 3 bases and the V segment lost 6 bases, leaving 32 bases of the junction unmatched. The germline V gene encodes CDR1 WNHNN and CDR2 SYGVQD (reference sequence).

This clone was seen a few times. V gene TRBV7-9 combines with J gene TRBJ2-2; D gene unclear. This CDR3 contains 14 residues. The V and J ends lost 0 bases and 8 bases respectively, with 10 bases between them. The V gene's germline CDR1 is SEHNR and CDR2 FQNEAQ (reference sequence). In nucleotides, the CDR3 is TGTGCCAGCAGCTTAGCATCCGGAAAAGGGGAGCTGTTTTTT. As protein: CASSLASGKGELFF.

The gene calls are TRBV6-5 and TRBJ2-7; D not certain. Deletions cut 0 bases from V and 5 bases from J, with 14 bases between. Germline V gene data show CDR1 as MNHEY and CDR2 as SVGAGI. The CDR3 length is 15 residues. Here the CDR3 DNA reads TGTGCCAGCAGTTACTCGTTGCGGCTTATGGACGAGCAGTACTTC. This encodes CASSYSLRLMDEQYF.

The gene calls are TRBV5-1 and TRBJ2-5, with D possibly being TRBD2 (6 bases). V was shortened by 4 bases and J by 3 bases, with 13 bases between the two germline ends. Per germline, CDR1 SGHRS and CDR2 YFSETQ. The CDR3 contains 14 residues. In DNA, the CDR3 is TGCGCCAGCAGCAGGTCGACGGGAGAAGAGACCCAGTACTTC. It is translated as CASSRSTGEETQYF. The full variable domain, completed using reference TRBV5-1 and TRBJ2-5, is KAGVTQTPRYLIKTRGQQVTLSCSPISGHRSVSWYQQTPGQGLQFLFEYFSETQRNKGNFPGRFSGRQFSNSRSEMNVSTLELGDSALYLCASSRSTGEETQYFGPGTRLLVL.